The T cell receptor beta chain described here comes from a study of PD-1 blockade in classical Hodgkin lymphoma. Overall study findings and caveats: Healthy donors were reported to have higher baseline TCR diversity than newly diagnosed patients.

Concerning this clone: The antigen remains unidentified.

The CDR3 totals 13 residues. CDR1 and CDR2 from the germline V gene are SEHNR and FQNEAQ (reference sequence). Trimming removed 5 bases from V and 11 bases from J; junction bases left unmatched: 9. The time point: cycle 4 day 1 (C4D1), after five to seven weeks of nivolumab. Every patient experienced relapse after autologous stem cell transplantation, and brentuximab vedotin exposure varied. The study purified CD4+ T cells from thawed PBMCs using magnetic negative selection. Sequencing used immunoSEQ multiplex PCR; TCRdb keeps in-frame clones, though not all of them. This sample has tens of thousands of clones; approximately 78% occur once, and the top ten carry roughly 0.6%.

V gene TRBV7-9 combines with J gene TRBJ1-1, with 9 bases that match TRBD1. The specimen comprised CD4+ T cells from blood, sampled before the fourth cycle of nivolumab. This receptor was identified in a human donor with classical Hodgkin lymphoma. CDR3 amino acids: CASSTGQGMRAFF. The CDR3 bases are TGTGCCAGCAGCACCGGACAGGGGATGAGGGCTTTCTTT. The whole variable domain, remainder taken from reference TRBV7-9 and TRBJ1-1, is DTGVSQNPRHKITKRGQNVTFRCDPISEHNRLYWYRQTLGQGPEFLTYFQNEAQLEKSRLLSDRFSAERPKGSFSTLEIQRTEQGDSAMYLCASSTGQGMRAFFGQGTRLTVV.